What follows are 16 T cell receptor beta chains derived from one specimen sequenced in a study of blood T cell repertoires in COVID-19. This table comes from immunoSEQ multiplex PCR, and its TCRdb copy is limited to in-frame clones, with some not included. The repertoire includes some 78,000 clones, roughly 88% of them detected once, and around 1% sits in the top ten. The source material was peripheral blood. The source is a woman aged 50 to 60 in a cohort sampled during active COVID-19.

J is TRBJ2-7 and V is TRBV29-1; maybe TRBD1 (5 bases). CDR1 is SQVTM, CDR2 ANQGSEA, per germline. The CDR3 runs 14 residues. V lost 4 bases, J lost 3 bases, and 16 bases lay in between. This CDR3 reads CSVGVRAGDYEQYF. In DNA form, the CDR3 reads TGCAGCGTTGGCGTCAGGGCTGGGGACTACGAGCAGTACTTC.

The chain links TRBV5-6 to TRBJ2-6, with 7 bases that match TRBD1. Germline assignment: CDR1 SGHDT and CDR2 YYEEEE. The CDR3 covers 15 residues. V lost 4 bases and J lost 1; bases outside the gene matches: 2. The CDR3 nucleotides are TGTGCCAGCAGCCTGACAGGGTCTGGGGCCAACGTCCTGACTTTC. This codes for CASSLTGSGANVLTF.

This sequence joins TRBV21-1 and TRBJ2-7; no DNA check was done on the table's D call, TRBD2. TRBV21-1 is labeled a pseudogene. CDR3 length: 18 residues. CDR3 residues: CASSKGRSGTGGTYEQYF. For the CDR3, the DNA is TGTGCCAGCAGCAAAGGTCGATCTGGGACTGGAGGTACCTACGAGCAGTACTTC.

This clone appeared once. The chain joins TRBV5-5 to TRBJ1-3; TRBD1 matches 10 bases. CDR3 size: 15 residues. Germline assignment: CDR1 SGHKS and CDR2 YYEKEE (reference sequence). J was trimmed by 2 bases and V by 3 bases; bases with no gene match: 2. CDR3 sequence reads: CASSSGTGAGNTIYF. The CDR3 DNA follows: TGTGCCAGCAGCTCCGGGACAGGGGCTGGAAACACCATATATTTT.

The chain joins TRBV5-1 to TRBJ1-1, with 9 bases lining up with TRBD1. J lost 7 bases, V lost 4 bases, and 8 bases had no gene match. This CDR3 is built from 14 residues. Per the germline V gene, CDR1 is SGHRS and CDR2 is YFSETQ. The CDR3 nucleotides are TGCGCCAGCAGCACTACAGGGGGCGGAGGTGAAGCTTTCTTT. It codes for CASSTTGGGGEAFF.

The chain couples TRBV3-1 (or the pseudogene TRBV3-2) to TRBJ2-6; TRBD1 aligns across 8 bases. CDR1 is LGHDT and CDR2 is YNNKEL in the germline V gene (reference sequence). The CDR3 runs to 17 residues. V shed 1 base, J shed 0 bases, and the junction held 2 bases outside the gene matches. The CDR3 region is CASSQGTGHSGANVLTF. CDR3 nucleotide sequence: TGTGCCAGCAGCCAAGGGACAGGGCACTCTGGGGCCAACGTCCTGACTTTC.

The chain links TRBV6-5 to TRBJ2-7; 7 nucleotides line up with TRBD1. V dropped 2 bases and J dropped 3; count of bases not matched to a gene: 10. The CDR3 is 16 residues long. Per germline, CDR1 MNHEY and CDR2 SVGAGI. The CDR3 spells CASSYQGTGANYEQYF. In DNA form, the CDR3 reads TGTGCCAGCAGTTACCAGGGAACAGGGGCGAACTACGAGCAGTACTTC.

This chain links TRBV27 with TRBJ1-5; D unclear. This CDR3 region has 15 residues. Germline loops: CDR1 MNHEY, CDR2 SMNVEV (reference sequence). The ends were cut back, 4 bases at V and 3 bases at J, with 13 bases in the middle. The CDR3 DNA is TGTGCCAGCAGTTCGGGGTATTTTAACAATCAGCCCCAGCATTTT. Amino acid sequence: CASSSGYFNNQPQHF.

The genes are TRBV2 and TRBJ2-1; 10 bases are a match to TRBD2. J was trimmed by 7 bases and V by 7 bases; bases with no gene match: 7. The germline CDR1 and CDR2 sequences are SNHLY and FYNNEI. The CDR3 has 14 residues. CDR3 residues: CASTRAGGRNEQFF. The CDR3 DNA reads as TGTGCCAGCACAAGAGCGGGAGGGCGGAATGAGCAGTTCTTC.

This sequence joins TRBV28 and TRBJ2-3; 11 bases match TRBD1. This CDR3 is built from 17 residues. Trimming cost V 1 base and J 3 bases; bases outside gene matches: 6. Germline V gene sequence: CDR1 MDHEN, CDR2 SYDVKM. CDR3 in DNA: TGTGCCAGCAGTTTATATGGGGACAGGGGGGGGACAGATACGCAGTATTTT. This encodes CASSLYGDRGGTDTQYF.

This chain links TRBV7-9 with TRBJ2-7; weak D call: TRBD2 (5 bases). Looked up from germline, CDR1 is SEHNR and CDR2 is FQNEAQ (reference sequence). This CDR3 is built from 14 residues. V lost 0 bases and J lost 1, with 7 bases in between. CDR3: CASSLALASYEQYF. As DNA, the CDR3 is TGTGCCAGCAGCTTAGCCCTAGCTTCCTACGAGCAGTACTTC. The entire variable domain, with the rest obtained from reference TRBV7-9 and TRBJ2-7, is as follows: DTGVSQNPRHKITKRGQNVTFRCDPISEHNRLYWYRQTLGQGPEFLTYFQNEAQLEKSRLLSDRFSAERPKGSFSTLEIQRTEQGDSAMYLCASSLALASYEQYFGPGTRLTVT.

This chain connects TRBV27 to TRBJ2-1; 7 nucleotides match TRBD1. Trimming removed 10 bases from V and 2 bases from J; junction bases left unmatched: 14. CDR3 size: 16 residues. Germline values: CDR1 MNHEY, CDR2 SMNVEV (reference sequence). CDR3 sequence reads: CATQRTGWGPYNEQFF. Here the CDR3 DNA reads TGTGCCACCCAAAGGACAGGTTGGGGTCCCTACAATGAGCAGTTCTTC.

In its sample, this clone was seen once. The genes are TRBV6-5 and TRBJ2-3, with TRBD2 identical over 7 bases. V trimming: 6 bases; J trimming: 3 bases; junction bases outside the gene matches: 9. The CDR3 runs to 15 residues. CDR1 MNHEY and CDR2 SVGAGI come from the germline V gene. CDR3 bases: TGTGCCAGCAGCCCCCTCGGCGGGAGAACAGATACGCAGTATTTT. Translated: CASSPLGGRTDTQYF.

The chain recombines TRBV28 with TRBJ1-5, with D tentatively TRBD1 (5 bases). From germline, CDR1 is MDHEN and CDR2 SYDVKM. Trimming cost V 5 bases and J 0 bases, with 14 bases left between them. The CDR3 is made up of 16 amino acids. The CDR3 bases are TGTGCCAGCAGTCCTCTCGACAGCTATAGCAATCAGCCCCAGCATTTT. This encodes CASSPLDSYSNQPQHF.

This rearrangement joins TRBV2 to TRBJ1-1, with TRBD1 identical over 7 bases. This CDR3 spans 12 amino acids. J lost 9 bases, V lost 5 bases, and 6 bases had no gene match. CDR1 SNHLY and CDR2 FYNNEI come from the germline V gene. In DNA form, the CDR3 reads TGTGCCAGCAGTTGGGACAGTTCTCAAGCTTTCTTT. Residues: CASSWDSSQAFF.

V is TRBV5-1 and J is TRBJ2-3, with a possible D match to TRBD2 (5 bases). Per germline, CDR1 SGHRS and CDR2 YFSETQ. Trimming pared 5 bases from V and 0 bases from J, leaving 13 bases between. The CDR3 is 15 residues long. CDR3 sequence reads: CASRGDPISTDTQYF. CDR3 sequence (DNA): TGCGCCAGCAGGGGAGATCCAATTAGCACAGATACGCAGTATTTT.